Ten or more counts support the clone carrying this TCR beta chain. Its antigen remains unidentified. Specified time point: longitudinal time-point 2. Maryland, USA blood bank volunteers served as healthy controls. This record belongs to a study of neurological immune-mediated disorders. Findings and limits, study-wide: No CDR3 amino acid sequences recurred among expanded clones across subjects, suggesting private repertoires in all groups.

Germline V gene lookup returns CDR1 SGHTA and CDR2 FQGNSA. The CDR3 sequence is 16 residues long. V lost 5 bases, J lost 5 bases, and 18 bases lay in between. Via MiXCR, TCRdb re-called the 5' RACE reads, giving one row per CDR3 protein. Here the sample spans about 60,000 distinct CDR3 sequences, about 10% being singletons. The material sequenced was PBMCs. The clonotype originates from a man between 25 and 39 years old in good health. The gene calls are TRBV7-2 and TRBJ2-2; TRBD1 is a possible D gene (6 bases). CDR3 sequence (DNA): TGTGCCAGCAGCCCCCCAGGGGCAGGCATTACCGGGGAGCTGTTTTTT. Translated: CASSPPGAGITGELFF.